This T cell receptor (beta chain) stems from a study of blood T cell repertoires in COVID-19. At the level of the study: Sources were T cells, B-cell-depleted T cells, or PBMCs; the material itself was cDNA or gDNA.

The ends lost 6 bases at V and 0 bases at J; junction bases unmatched: 5. The CDR3 runs to 15 residues. Germline CDR1 SGHTA, CDR2 FQGNSA. Only in-frame clones appear in the TCRdb table, and some are missing; sequencing was by immunoSEQ multiplex PCR. Among approximately 35,000 clones listed, around 84% were seen once. The TCR comes from a human donor in a cohort sampled during active COVID-19. The chain recombines TRBV7-2 with TRBJ2-3; 8 bases match TRBD1. The sequencing sample was made of peripheral blood. The CDR3 nucleotides are TGTGCCAGCAGGCTGGACAGGGCTAGCACAGATACGCAGTATTTT. Encoded protein: CASRLDRASTDTQYF.